This passage covers 3 T cell receptor beta chains from one sample sequenced in a study of shared clonotypes between healthy human individuals (TCRdb year 2020). The library was made by the immunoSEQ multiplex PCR assay. TCRdb took over this immuneACCESS table, retaining in-frame rearrangements with V and J assigned. Such tables are incomplete; in checked studies, under half of the missing clones stem from an unresolved V gene, and the remainder is unexplained. The sample table lists some 2 million clones, just under 95% of them with a count of one. The top ten clonotypes cover 0.9% to 1.3% of the sample. CD8 naive samples consisted of CD45RO-negative cells that were positively selected for CCR7, yielding a CD45RA+CCR7+ population without TemRA cells. The source material was naive CD8+ T cells sorted from blood. The sample's cell subset or site, from its label and the paper: CD45RA+CCR7+. These receptors all come from a young man in good health.

The chain is built from TRBV6-5 and TRBJ2-7; D possibly matches TRBD1 or TRBD2 (5 bases each). The V end lost 6 bases, the J end lost 1 base, and 13 bases lay between the germline ends. The CDR3 is made up of 14 amino acids. Per the germline V gene, CDR1 is MNHEY and CDR2 is SVGAGI. CDR3 nucleotide sequence: TGTGCCAGCAGCCTGAATGGGGGATCCTACGAGCAGTACTTC. This codes for CASSLNGGSYEQYF.

The rearrangement joins TRBV28 to TRBJ1-1, with no clear D. With 4 bases removed from V and 1 base from J, the gap between germline ends came to 10 bases. CDR3 length: 14 amino acids. CDR1 is MDHEN and CDR2 is SYDVKM in the germline V gene. CDR3 sequence: CASSSTGSNTEAFF. The CDR3 coding sequence is TGTGCCAGCAGTTCAACGGGTTCGAACACTGAAGCTTTCTTT.

V and J are TRBV30 and TRBJ1-5; no reliable D call. Between the trimmed V and J ends, which lost 4 bases and 0 bases, there was a span of 10 bases. The CDR3 runs 14 residues. From germline, CDR1 is GTSNPN and CDR2 SVGIG (reference sequence). The CDR3 here is CAWNQAGSNQPQHF. The CDR3 DNA reads TGTGCCTGGAACCAGGCAGGTAGCAATCAGCCCCAGCATTTT.